The next 2 T cell receptor beta chains were all read from a single sample in a study of cytomegalovirus exposure and HLA in healthy donors. The method was immunoSEQ multiplex PCR; TCRdb's version includes in-frame clones alone and lacks a portion of them. The sample includes 150,000 to 200,000 clones, 80% to 85% of them seen just once. Sequenced input: PBMCs. The receptor source for this set is a woman aged 18-29 years in good health and CMV-seropositive.

This clone was seen many times. Other DNA variants within this sample encode the same CDR3. The rearrangement links TRBV19 to TRBJ1-2; 8 nucleotides match TRBD1. This CDR3 is built from 13 residues. CDR1 is LNHDA, CDR2 SQIVND, per germline (reference sequence). With V trimmed by 3 bases and J by 8 bases, 5 bases remained unmatched. CDR3: CASSIFGQGGYTF. The CDR3 DNA sequence: TGTGCCAGTAGTATTTTCGGACAGGGCGGCTACACCTTC.

This clone is a singleton in its sample. The chain carries TRBV7-9 and TRBJ2-7; D might be TRBD1 (6 bases). Trimming stripped 5 bases from V and 5 bases from J, with 13 bases between. This CDR3 has 13 residues. CDR1 is SEHNR and CDR2 is FQNEAQ in the germline V gene (reference sequence). Here the CDR3 reads CASSPTGGHEQYF. The CDR3, as DNA: TGTGCCAGCAGCCCGACAGGCGGCCACGAGCAGTACTTC. Variable domain in full (rest from reference TRBV7-9 and TRBJ2-7): DTGVSQNPRHKITKRGQNVTFRCDPISEHNRLYWYRQTLGQGPEFLTYFQNEAQLEKSRLLSDRFSAERPKGSFSTLEIQRTEQGDSAMYLCASSPTGGHEQYFGPGTRLTVT.